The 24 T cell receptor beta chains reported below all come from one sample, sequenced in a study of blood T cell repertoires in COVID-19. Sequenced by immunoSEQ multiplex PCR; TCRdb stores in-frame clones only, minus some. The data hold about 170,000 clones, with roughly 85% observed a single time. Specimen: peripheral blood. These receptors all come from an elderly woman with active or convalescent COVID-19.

CDR3: CASSQVGDGTEAFF. In DNA form, the CDR3 reads TGTGCCAGCAGCCAAGTCGGAGACGGCACTGAAGCTTTCTTT. This chain uses TRBV4-2 with TRBJ1-1; D not certain. CDR1 is LGHNA and CDR2 is YNFKEQ in the germline V gene. The CDR3 loop spans 14 amino acids. V lost 1 base and J lost 4, with 10 bases in between.

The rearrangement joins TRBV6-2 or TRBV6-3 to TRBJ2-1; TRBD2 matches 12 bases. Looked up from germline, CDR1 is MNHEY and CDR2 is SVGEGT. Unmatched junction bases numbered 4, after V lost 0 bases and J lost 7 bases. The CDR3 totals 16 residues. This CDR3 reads CASSYSWGTSGNEQFF. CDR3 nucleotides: TGTGCCAGCAGTTACTCCTGGGGGACTAGCGGGAATGAGCAGTTCTTC.

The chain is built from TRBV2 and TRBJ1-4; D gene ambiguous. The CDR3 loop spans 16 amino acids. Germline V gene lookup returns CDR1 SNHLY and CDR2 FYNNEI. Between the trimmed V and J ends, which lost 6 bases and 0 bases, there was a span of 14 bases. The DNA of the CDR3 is TGTGCCAGCAGGAAAACAGCACTCGCAACTAATGAAAAACTGTTTTTT. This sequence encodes CASRKTALATNEKLFF. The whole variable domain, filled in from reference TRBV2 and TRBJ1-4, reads EPEVTQTPSHQVTQMGQEVILRCVPISNHLYFYWYRQILGQKVEFLVSFYNNEISEKSEIFDDQFSVERPDGSNFTLKIRSTKLEDSAMYFCASRKTALATNEKLFFGSGTQLSVL.

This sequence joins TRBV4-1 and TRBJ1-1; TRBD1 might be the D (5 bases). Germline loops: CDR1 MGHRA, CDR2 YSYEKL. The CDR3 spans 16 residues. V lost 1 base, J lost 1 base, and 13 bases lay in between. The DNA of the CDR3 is TGCGCCAGCAGCCAAGGGATCGGGGGGGAGAACACTGAAGCTTTCTTT. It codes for CASSQGIGGENTEAFF.

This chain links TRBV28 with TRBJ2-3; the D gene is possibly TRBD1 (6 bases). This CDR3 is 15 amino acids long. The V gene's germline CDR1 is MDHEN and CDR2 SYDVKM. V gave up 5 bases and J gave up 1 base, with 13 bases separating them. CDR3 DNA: TGTGCCAGCAGTGACCAGGGGCTTGGCACAGATACGCAGTATTTT. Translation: CASSDQGLGTDTQYF.

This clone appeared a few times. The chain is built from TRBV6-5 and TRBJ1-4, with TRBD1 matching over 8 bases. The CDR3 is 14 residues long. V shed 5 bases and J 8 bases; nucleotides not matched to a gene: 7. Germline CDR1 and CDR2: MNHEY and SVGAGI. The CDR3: CASSQDRVREKLFF. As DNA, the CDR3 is TGTGCCAGCAGTCAGGACAGGGTGAGAGAAAAACTGTTTTTT.

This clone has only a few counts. The CDR3 protein is CASSLAGTGMAEAFF. The CDR3 DNA sequence: TGCGCCAGCAGCTTGGCCGGTACAGGTATGGCTGAAGCTTTCTTT. The chain has TRBV5-1 and TRBJ1-1, with a possible D match to TRBD1 (5 bases). Germline V gene lookup returns CDR1 SGHRS and CDR2 YFSETQ. This CDR3 has 15 residues. Trimming took 0 bases from V and 6 from J, leaving 15 bases between them.

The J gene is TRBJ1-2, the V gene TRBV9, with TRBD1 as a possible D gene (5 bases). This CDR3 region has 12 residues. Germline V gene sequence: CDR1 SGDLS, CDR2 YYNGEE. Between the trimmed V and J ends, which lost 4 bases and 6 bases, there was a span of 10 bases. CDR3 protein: CASSPGFNGYTF. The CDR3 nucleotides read TGTGCCAGCAGCCCAGGGTTTAATGGCTACACCTTC.

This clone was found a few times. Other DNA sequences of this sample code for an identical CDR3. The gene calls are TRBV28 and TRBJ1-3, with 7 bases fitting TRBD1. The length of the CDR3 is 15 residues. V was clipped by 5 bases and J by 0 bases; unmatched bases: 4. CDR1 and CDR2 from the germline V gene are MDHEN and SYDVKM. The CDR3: CASSPPGGSGNTIYF. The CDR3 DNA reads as TGTGCCAGCAGTCCCCCAGGGGGCTCTGGAAACACCATATATTTT.

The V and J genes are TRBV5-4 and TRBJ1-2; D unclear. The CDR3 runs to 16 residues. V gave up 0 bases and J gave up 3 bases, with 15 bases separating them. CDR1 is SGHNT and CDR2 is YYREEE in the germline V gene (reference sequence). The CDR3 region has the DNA TGTGCCAGCAGCTTGGGAGTAGCGAGGGCGGACTATGGCTACACCTTC. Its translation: CASSLGVARADYGYTF.

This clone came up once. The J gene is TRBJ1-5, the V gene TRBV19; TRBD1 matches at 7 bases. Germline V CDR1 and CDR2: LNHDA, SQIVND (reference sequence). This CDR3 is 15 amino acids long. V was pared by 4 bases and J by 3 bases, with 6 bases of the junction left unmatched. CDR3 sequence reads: CASSSGQAYNQPQHF. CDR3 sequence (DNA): TGTGCCAGTAGTAGCGGACAGGCTTACAATCAGCCCCAGCATTTT.

Here the CDR3 reads CASSIGRRTLSYNEQFF. The CDR3 DNA sequence: TGTGCCAGTAGTATAGGGCGGAGGACTCTCTCCTACAATGAGCAGTTCTTC. This chain connects TRBV19 to TRBJ2-1; the D gene is possibly TRBD2 (5 bases). Trimming pared 1 base from V and 0 bases from J, leaving 13 bases between. Germline V gene sequence: CDR1 LNHDA, CDR2 SQIVND (reference sequence). This CDR3 has 17 amino acids.

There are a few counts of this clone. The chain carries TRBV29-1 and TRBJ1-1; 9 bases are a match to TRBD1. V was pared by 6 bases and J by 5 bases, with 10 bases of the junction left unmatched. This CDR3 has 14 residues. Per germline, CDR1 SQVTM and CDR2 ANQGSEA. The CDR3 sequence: CSVSLQGAGTEAFF. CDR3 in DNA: TGCAGCGTCAGCCTACAGGGGGCAGGTACTGAAGCTTTCTTT. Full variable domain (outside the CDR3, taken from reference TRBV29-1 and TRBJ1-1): SAVISQKPSRDICQRGTSLTIQCQVDSQVTMMFWYRQQPGQSLTLIATANQGSEATYESGFVIDKFPISRPNLTFSTLTVSNMSPEDSSIYLCSVSLQGAGTEAFFGQGTRLTVV.

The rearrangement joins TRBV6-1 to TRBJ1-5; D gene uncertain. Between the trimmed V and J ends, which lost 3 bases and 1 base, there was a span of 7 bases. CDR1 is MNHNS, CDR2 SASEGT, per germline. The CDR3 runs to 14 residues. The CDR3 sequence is CASSDAASNQPQHF. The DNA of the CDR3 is TGTGCCAGCAGTGACGCAGCGAGCAATCAGCCCCAGCATTTT.

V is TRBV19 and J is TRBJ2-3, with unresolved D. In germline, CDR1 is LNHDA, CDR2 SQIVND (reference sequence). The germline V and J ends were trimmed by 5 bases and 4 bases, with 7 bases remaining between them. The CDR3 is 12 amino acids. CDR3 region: CASSSQSDTQYF. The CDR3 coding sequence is TGTGCCAGTAGTTCCCAGTCAGATACGCAGTATTTT.

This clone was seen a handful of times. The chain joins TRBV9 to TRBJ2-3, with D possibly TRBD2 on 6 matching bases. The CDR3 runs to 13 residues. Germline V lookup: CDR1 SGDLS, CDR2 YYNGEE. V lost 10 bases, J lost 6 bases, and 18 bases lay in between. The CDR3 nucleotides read TGTGCCTCAACGGCGGGGTTCTTGGATACGCAGTATTTT. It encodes CASTAGFLDTQYF.

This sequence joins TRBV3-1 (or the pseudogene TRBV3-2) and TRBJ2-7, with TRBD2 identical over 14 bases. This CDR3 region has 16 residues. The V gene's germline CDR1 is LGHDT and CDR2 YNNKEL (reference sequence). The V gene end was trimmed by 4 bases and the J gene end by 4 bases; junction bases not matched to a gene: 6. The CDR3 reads CASSRGTSGSSYEQYF. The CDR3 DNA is TGTGCCAGCAGCCGAGGGACTAGCGGGAGTTCTTACGAGCAGTACTTC.

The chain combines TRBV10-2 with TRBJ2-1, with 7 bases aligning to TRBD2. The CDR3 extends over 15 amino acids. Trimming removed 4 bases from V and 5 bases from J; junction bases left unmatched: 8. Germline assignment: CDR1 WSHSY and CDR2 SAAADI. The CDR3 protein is CASSALSSGHNEQFF. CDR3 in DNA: TGCGCCAGCAGTGCGCTGTCTAGCGGACACAATGAGCAGTTCTTC.

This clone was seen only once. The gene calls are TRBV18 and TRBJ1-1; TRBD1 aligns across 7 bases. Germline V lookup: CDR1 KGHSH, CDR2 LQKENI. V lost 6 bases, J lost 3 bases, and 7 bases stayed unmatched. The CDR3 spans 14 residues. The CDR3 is CASSLQGGDTEAFF. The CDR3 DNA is TGTGCCAGCTCTCTCCAGGGGGGAGACACTGAAGCTTTCTTT.

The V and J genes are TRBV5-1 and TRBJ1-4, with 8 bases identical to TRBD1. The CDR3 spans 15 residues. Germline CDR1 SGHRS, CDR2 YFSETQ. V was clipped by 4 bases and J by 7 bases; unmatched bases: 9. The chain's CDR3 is CASSPVAGGSEKLFF. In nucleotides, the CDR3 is TGCGCCAGCAGCCCGGTGGCAGGGGGCAGTGAAAAACTGTTTTTT.

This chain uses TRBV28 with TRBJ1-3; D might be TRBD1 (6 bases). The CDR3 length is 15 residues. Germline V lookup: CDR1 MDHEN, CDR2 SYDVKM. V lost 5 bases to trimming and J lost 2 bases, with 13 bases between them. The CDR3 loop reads CASSSQQGTGNTIYF. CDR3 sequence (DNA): TGTGCCAGCAGTAGCCAACAGGGAACTGGAAACACCATATATTTT.

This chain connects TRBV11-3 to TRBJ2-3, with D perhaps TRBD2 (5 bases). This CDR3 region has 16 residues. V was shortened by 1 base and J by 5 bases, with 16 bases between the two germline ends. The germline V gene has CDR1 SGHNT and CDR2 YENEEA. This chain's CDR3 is CASSLGLGEGEDTQYF. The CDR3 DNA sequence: TGTGCCAGCAGCTTAGGTTTGGGAGAGGGAGAAGATACGCAGTATTTT.

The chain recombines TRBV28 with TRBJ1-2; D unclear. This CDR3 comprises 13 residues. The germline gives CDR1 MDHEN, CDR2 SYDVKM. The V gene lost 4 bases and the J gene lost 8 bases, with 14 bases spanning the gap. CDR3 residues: CASSSTPDSGYTF. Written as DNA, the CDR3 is TGTGCCAGCAGTTCGACCCCCGACTCGGGCTACACCTTC.

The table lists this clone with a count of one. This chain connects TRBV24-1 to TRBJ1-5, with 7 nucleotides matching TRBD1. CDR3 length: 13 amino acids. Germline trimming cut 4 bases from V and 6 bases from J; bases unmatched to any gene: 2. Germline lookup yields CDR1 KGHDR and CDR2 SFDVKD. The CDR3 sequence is CATSETGVQPQHF. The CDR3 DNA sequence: TGTGCCACCAGTGAAACAGGGGTTCAGCCCCAGCATTTT.